A selection of T cell receptor beta chains follows, all from one sample in a study of CD8+CD57+ T cells in acquired aplastic anemia. TCRdb reanalysed the reads using MiXCR and keeps one entry per CDR3 protein. The sample records about 400,000 distinct CDR3 sequences, 60% to 80% being singletons. Sequenced material: sorted CD4+, CD8+, or CD8+CD57+ T cells (not recorded which) from PBMCs. Receptors originate from a human donor in good health, serving as a control. Both conserved end residues are part of each CDR3. D genes are given only for firm matches. Clone size, where shown, is once, few, many, or a class for clones that have expanded.

TRBD1	TRBV5-6	NA	TRBJ1-3	CASSSRQGLSGNTIYF	TGTGCCAGCAGCTCGCGACAGGGGCTCTCTGGAAACACCATATATTTT
NA	TRBV7-4	NA	TRBJ2-7	CASSLLGERTYEQYF	TGTGCCAGCAGCCTCCTAGGAGAGCGAACCTACGAGCAGTACTTC
TRBD1	TRBV7-9	NA	TRBJ2-7	CASSLGGQGAEQYF	TGTGCCAGCAGCTTAGGCGGACAGGGTGCCGAGCAGTACTTC
NA	TRBV11-2	NA	TRBJ2-3	CASSQRTREYF	TGTGCCAGCAGCCAGCGGACGAGGGAGTATTTT
TRBD1	TRBV2	few	TRBJ1-1	CASTGRDRLNTEAFF	TGTGCCAGCACCGGCCGGGACAGATTGAACACTGAAGCTTTCTTT
NA	TRBV5-1	NA	TRBJ2-7	CASSSTDRADEQYF	TGTGCCAGCAGCTCAACGGACCGTGCGGACGAGCAGTACTTC
TRBD1	TRBV5-1	once	TRBJ1-5	CASSLAQGGSNQPQHF	TGCGCCAGCAGCTTGGCACAGGGGGGAAGCAATCAGCCCCAGCATTTT
NA	TRBV24-1	NA	TRBJ2-3	CATSDSGPTQNQQYF	TGTGCCACCAGTGATTCGGGTCCAACGCAGAATCAGCAGTATTTT
TRBD1	TRBV5-8	many	TRBJ2-1	CASSLDRGVGNEQFF	TGTGCCAGCAGCCTGGACAGGGGGGTAGGCAATGAGCAGTTCTTC
NA	TRBV6-4	NA	TRBJ2-1	CTISGGALGDEQFF	TGCACCATCAGTGGGGGTGCCTTGGGGGATGAGCAGTTCTTC